The clone carrying this T cell receptor (beta chain) has at least ten counts. This record belongs to a study of regulatory T cells in long-lasting Graves disease. CDR3 length: 17 amino acids. CDR1 and CDR2 from the germline V gene are MNHEY and SMNVEV (reference sequence). The germline V and J ends were trimmed by 5 bases and 5 bases, with 24 bases remaining between them. Library construction for TCR beta used iRepertoire HTBI primers and Arm-PCR of CDR3 regions. TCRdb passed the multiplex PCR reads through MiXCR, listing each CDR3 protein once. This repertoire shows 560,000 or so distinct CDR3 sequences, roughly 16% found once; its top ten account for more than 10%. Indicated time point: newly diagnosed GD, antithyroid drugs for less than 3 months. PBMCs provided the RNA from which the TCR library was made. The sample also formed part of further work on T cells in Graves' hyperthyroidism and ophthalmopathy.

The V call is TRBV27, the J call TRBJ2-5, with D possibly TRBD2 on 6 matching bases. The origin of this receptor is a young man with Graves disease. Sequencing was performed on peripheral blood mononuclear cells (PBMCs), taken at new diagnosis, from a patient treated with antithyroid drugs. CDR3 loop: CASSPISPAGLAETQYF. The CDR3 DNA is TGTGCCAGCAGTCCGATCTCCCCTGCGGGACTGGCTGAGACCCAGTACTTC.